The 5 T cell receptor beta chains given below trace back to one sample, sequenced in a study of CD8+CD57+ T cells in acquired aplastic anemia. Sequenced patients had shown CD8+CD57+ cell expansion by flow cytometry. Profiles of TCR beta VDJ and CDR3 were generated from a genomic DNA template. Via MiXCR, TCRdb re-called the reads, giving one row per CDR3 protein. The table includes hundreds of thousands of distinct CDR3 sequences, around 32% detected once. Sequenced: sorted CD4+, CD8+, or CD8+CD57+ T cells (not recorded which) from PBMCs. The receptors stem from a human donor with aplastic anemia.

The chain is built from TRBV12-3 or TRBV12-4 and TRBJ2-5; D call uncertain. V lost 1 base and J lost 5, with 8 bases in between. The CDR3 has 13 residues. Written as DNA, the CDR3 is TGTGCCAGCAGTTTAGGGGCGGCGGAGACCCAGTACTTC. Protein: CASSLGAAETQYF.

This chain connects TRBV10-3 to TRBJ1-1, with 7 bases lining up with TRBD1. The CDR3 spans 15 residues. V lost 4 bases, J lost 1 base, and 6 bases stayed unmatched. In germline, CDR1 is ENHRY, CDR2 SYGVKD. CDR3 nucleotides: TGTGCCATCAGTGGGGCCGACAGGGAGAACACTGAAGCTTTCTTT. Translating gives CAISGADRENTEAFF.

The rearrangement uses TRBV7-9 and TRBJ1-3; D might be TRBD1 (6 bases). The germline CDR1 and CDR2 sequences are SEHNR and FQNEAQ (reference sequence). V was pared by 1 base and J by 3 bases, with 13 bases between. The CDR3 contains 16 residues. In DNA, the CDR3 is TGTGCCAGCAGCTTAGTCACCAGGGGCGTTGGAAACACCATATATTTT. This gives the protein CASSLVTRGVGNTIYF. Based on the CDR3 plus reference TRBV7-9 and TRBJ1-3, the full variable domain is DTGVSQNPRHKITKRGQNVTFRCDPISEHNRLYWYRQTLGQGPEFLTYFQNEAQLEKSRLLSDRFSAERPKGSFSTLEIQRTEQGDSAMYLCASSLVTRGVGNTIYFGEGSWLTVV.

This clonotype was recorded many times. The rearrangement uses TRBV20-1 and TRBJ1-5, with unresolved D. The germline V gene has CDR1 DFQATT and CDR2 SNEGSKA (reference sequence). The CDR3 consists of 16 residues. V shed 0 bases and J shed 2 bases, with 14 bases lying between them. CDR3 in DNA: TGCAGTGCTAGAGATGAGCGGAGGGAACGCAATCAGCCCCAGCATTTT. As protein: CSARDERRERNQPQHF.

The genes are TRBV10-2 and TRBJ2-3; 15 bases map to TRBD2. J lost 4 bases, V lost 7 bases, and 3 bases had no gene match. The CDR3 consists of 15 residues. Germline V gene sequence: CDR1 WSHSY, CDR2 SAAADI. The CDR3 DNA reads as TGCGCCAGCACTGGACTAGCGGGAGGGGCAGATACGCAGTATTTT. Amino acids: CASTGLAGGADTQYF.